This TCR beta chain was profiled in a study of shared clonotypes between healthy human individuals (dated by TCRdb to 2018 to 2021). Regarding the complete study: Two women and three men aged 18 to 49 years were included in the cohort. To estimate repertoire size and how much clonotype sharing occurs between individuals, the study deeply sequenced the blood TCR repertoires of about five healthy adults. To increase sequencing depth and limit assay-specific biases, TCR repertoire library preparation and sequencing were carried out by different laboratories using diverse techniques. Between about 0.9 and 10 billion PBMCs per donor were obtained by leukapheresis.

Using the deep immunoSEQ assay, multiplex PCR amplified TCR CDR3 regions from genomic DNA. Extracted genomic DNA from each cell subset was distributed evenly across all wells of several immunoSEQ 96-well plates, and each plate was treated as a replicate. For unsorted PBMC, 300 ng genomic DNA, equal to 25,000 to 35,000 T cell genomes, was loaded into each replicate PCR. Unsorted PBMC genomic DNA was sequenced across ten immunoSEQ deep assay plates. Purified libraries were quantified with a Qubit 3.0 fluorometer, sized on a Bioanalyzer 2100, and re-quantified with the KAPA Library Quantification kit. Every immunoSEQ 96-well plate was sequenced on a dedicated single-read 150-cycle Illumina NextSeq 550 flow cell. The paper's data handling went like this. The immunoSEQ output contained only junctional sequences without quality scores, so filtering could not match that applied to full-length reads. Sequences were annotated with PyIR, a Python wrapper for IgBLAST v1.9, using IMGT germline references to assign V/J genes and CDR3. Any read was removed if the V/J assignment was weak (E-value above 1e-6), the CDR3 was missing, or the read contained stop codons, out-of-frame junctions, or ambiguous translated residues. V3J clonotypes were defined by identical inferred V gene, J gene, and CDR3 amino acid sequence. Percentage overlap between repertoires was calculated by dividing the number of shared unique clonotypes by the size of the smaller repertoire. Richness of each repertoire was evaluated using RTK rarefaction, the Chao1 estimator, and Recon v2.1 estimates of unobserved clonotypes. Drawn from immuneACCESS, this table holds only the in-frame rearrangements with V and J called that TCRdb kept. Clones are partly lost; checked studies trace under half to an unresolved V gene and leave the rest unexplained. The D gene and trimming were derived from the DNA, and the V and J assignments and clone size from that table. The sample yields 450,000 to 500,000 clones; approximately 78% were counted once. The ten largest clones take up around 13% of the sample.

The CDR3 numbers 14 residues from cysteine through phenylalanine. Only the CDR3 DNA is retained, 42 bases long and in frame from the first base. Sequences SGHVS (CDR1) and FQNEAQ (CDR2) are obtained from the germline V gene. V loses 3 bases of germline sequence and J loses 5 bases, and the interval between the two ends is 12 bases. About this clone: It has no known antigen specificity. Base qualities were left out, and no much larger clone turns up one base away.

The donors were healthy, HIV-negative adults with no recently reported acute infections or vaccinations. Every donor was a Caucasian adult residing in Nashville, Tennessee, USA. In the unsorted samples, 85 million to 100 million PBMCs were counted, and genomic DNA was extracted using the QIAamp DNA Blood Mini kit. After blood collection by leukapheresis, PBMCs were isolated using Ficoll-Histopaque density gradient centrifugation and then cryopreserved in the vapor phase of liquid nitrogen. The study at large found these results: Based on pairwise subsampling, the degree of clonotype sharing among donors was expected to be affected by sequencing depth. Because the study included a small number of donors, the genetic and exposure-history diversity represented was limited. Sampling was restricted to blood, and TCR repertoires in tissue are likely to differ from TCR repertoires in blood.

This receptor was taken from a woman aged 40 to 50 in good health. Some clones in this sample may be carry-over from other donors' samples. The chain is made from TRBV7-8 and TRBJ2-3, and TRBD2 may be the D gene, going by 5 matching bases. Sequences were obtained from PBMCs. The encoded CDR3 is CASSFSTAGDTQYF. In nucleotide form, the sequence is TGTGCCAGCAGCTTCTCAACGGCGGGAGATACGCAGTATTTT. Reference TRBV7-8 and TRBJ2-3 genes cover what lies past the CDR3, so the full variable domain is GAGVSQSPRYKVAKRGQDVALRCDPISGHVSLFWYQQALGQGPEFLTYFQNEAQLDKSGLPSDRFFAERPEGSVSTLKIQRTQQEDSAVYLCASSFSTAGDTQYFGPGTRLTVL.